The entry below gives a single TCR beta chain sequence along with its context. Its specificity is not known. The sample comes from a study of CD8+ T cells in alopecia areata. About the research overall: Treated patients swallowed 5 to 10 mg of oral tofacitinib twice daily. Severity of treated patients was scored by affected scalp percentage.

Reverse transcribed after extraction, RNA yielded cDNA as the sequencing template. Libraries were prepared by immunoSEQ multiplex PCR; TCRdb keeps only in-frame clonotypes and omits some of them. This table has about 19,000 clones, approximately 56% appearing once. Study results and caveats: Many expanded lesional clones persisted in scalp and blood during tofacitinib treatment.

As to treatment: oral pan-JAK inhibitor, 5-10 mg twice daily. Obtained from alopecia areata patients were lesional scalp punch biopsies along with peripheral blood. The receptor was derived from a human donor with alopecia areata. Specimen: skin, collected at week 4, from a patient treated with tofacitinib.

CDR3 sequence reads: CASSLRGSSQPQHF. The CDR3 bases are TGTGCCAGCAGCTTGAGGGGCAGTAGTCAGCCCCAGCATTTT. The chain employs TRBV5-4 and TRBJ1-5; weak D call: TRBD1 (5 bases). This CDR3 has 14 amino acids. The V gene's germline CDR1 is SGHNT and CDR2 YYREEE (reference sequence). V lost 1 base and J lost 6, with 11 bases in between.